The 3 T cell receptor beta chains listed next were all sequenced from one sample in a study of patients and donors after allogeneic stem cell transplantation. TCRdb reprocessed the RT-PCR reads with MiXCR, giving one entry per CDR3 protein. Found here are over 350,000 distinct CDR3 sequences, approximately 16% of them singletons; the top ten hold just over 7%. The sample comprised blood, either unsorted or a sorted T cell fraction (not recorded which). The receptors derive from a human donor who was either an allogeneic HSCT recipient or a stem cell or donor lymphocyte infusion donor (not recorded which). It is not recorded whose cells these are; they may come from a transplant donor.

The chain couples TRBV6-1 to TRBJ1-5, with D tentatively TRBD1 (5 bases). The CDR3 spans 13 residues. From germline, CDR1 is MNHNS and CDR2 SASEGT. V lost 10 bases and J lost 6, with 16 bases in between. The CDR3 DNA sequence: TGTGCCACCTTTTCCAGGGTGAGTCAGCCCCAGCATTTT. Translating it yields CATFSRVSQPQHF.

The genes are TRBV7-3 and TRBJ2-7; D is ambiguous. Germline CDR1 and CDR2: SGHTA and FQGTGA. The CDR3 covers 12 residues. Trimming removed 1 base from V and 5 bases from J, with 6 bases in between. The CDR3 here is CASSLNGHEQYF. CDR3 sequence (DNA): TGTGCCAGCAGCTTAAATGGTCACGAGCAGTACTTC.

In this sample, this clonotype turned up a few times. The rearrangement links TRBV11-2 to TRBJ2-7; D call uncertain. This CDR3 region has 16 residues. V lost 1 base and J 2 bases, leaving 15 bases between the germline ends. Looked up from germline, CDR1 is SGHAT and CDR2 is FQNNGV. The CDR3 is CASSLVAGEKAYEQYF. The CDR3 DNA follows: TGTGCCAGCAGCTTAGTAGCAGGCGAGAAGGCCTACGAGCAGTACTTC.